The next 14 T cell receptor beta chains were all read from a single sample in a study of T cell repertoires in cytomegalovirus infection. TCRdb analysed the reads with MiXCR anew, one entry per CDR3 protein. This sample has 370,000 or so distinct CDR3 sequences; nearly 35% occur once, and the top ten carry roughly 12%. Their antigens are not known. Sample: cultured PBMCs, taken from culture after CMV antigen stimulation. The receptors originated from a human donor in good health (CMV status not recorded). Some clones in this sample may be carry-over from other donors' samples.

This clonotype was seen at least ten times. The V call is TRBV4-1, the J call TRBJ2-2; 8 bases match TRBD2. This CDR3 region has 18 residues. Per the germline V gene, CDR1 is MGHRA and CDR2 is YSYEKL. V lost 0 bases to trimming and J lost 1 base; unmatched junction nucleotides: 7. The CDR3 loop reads CASSQDLIAGLNTGELFF. Here the CDR3 DNA reads TGCGCCAGCAGCCAAGATCTCATAGCGGGATTGAACACCGGGGAGCTGTTTTTT.

To note about this clonotype: One end of the junction is discordant with germline, which a read error may explain. The chain uses TRBV6-2 or TRBV6-3 and TRBJ2-1; D is ambiguous. Germline V CDR1 and CDR2: MNHEY, SVGEGT. CDR3 size: 13 residues. The CDR3 reads CASSYDSYKEQFF. CDR3 DNA sequence: TGTGCCAGCAGTTACGACTCCTACAAAGAGCAGTTCTTC.

In this sample, this clonotype turned up once. This chain joins TRBV6-2 or TRBV6-3 and TRBJ2-1, with 9 bases lining up with TRBD2. CDR1 is MNHEY and CDR2 is SVGEGT in the germline V gene. The CDR3 sequence is 21 residues long. The ends lost 7 bases at V and 3 bases at J; junction bases unmatched: 25. The CDR3 protein is CASTTWPPVWRLAGNYNEQFF. CDR3 in DNA: TGTGCCAGCACTACCTGGCCCCCTGTTTGGAGGCTAGCGGGGAACTACAATGAGCAGTTCTTC.

The J gene is TRBJ1-2, the V gene TRBV19, with a weak D call TRBD1 (5 bases). The V end lost 0 bases, the J end lost 6 bases, and 11 bases lay between the germline ends. CDR3 length: 14 residues. Germline V gene lookup returns CDR1 LNHDA and CDR2 SQIVND (reference sequence). The CDR3: CASSIDRGLDGYTF. The CDR3 nucleotides are TGTGCCAGTAGTATAGATCGGGGCTTAGATGGCTACACCTTC.

There are a few counts of this clonotype. This sequence joins TRBV10-3 and TRBJ1-3; D not certain. Trimming shortened V by 8 bases and J by 1 base, and 6 bases separated the two germline ends. Per germline, CDR1 ENHRY and CDR2 SYGVKD. The CDR3 consists of 12 residues. The CDR3 DNA reads TGTGCCATCCGAACATCTGGAAACACCATATATTTT. Translation: CAIRTSGNTIYF.

This clonotype came up many times. The V gene is TRBV6-6, the J gene TRBJ1-3; D remains ambiguous. Germline V gene data show CDR1 as MNHNY and CDR2 as SVGAGI (reference sequence). The V end lost 7 bases, the J end lost 0 bases, and 4 bases lay between the germline ends. The CDR3 extends over 12 amino acids. The CDR3 reads CASTISGNTIYF. For the CDR3, the DNA is TGTGCCAGCACGATCTCTGGAAACACCATATATTTT.

The chain employs TRBV12-3 or TRBV12-4 and TRBJ1-1, with 8 bases fitting TRBD1. The CDR3 is 13 amino acids. Unmatched junction bases numbered 6, after V lost 2 bases and J lost 10 bases. CDR3 sequence: CASSLNQGAVAFF. The CDR3 region has the DNA TGTGCCAGCAGTTTAAATCAGGGGGCAGTAGCTTTCTTT.

This clonotype has a handful of counts. CDR3 in DNA: TGTGCCAGCAGTTTCGTACAGGGGAATCAGCCCCAGCATTTT. Its protein is CASSFVQGNQPQHF. V and J are TRBV12-3 or TRBV12-4 and TRBJ1-5; TRBD1 matches at 7 bases. The ends lost 3 bases at V and 4 bases at J; junction bases unmatched: 3. The CDR3 is 14 amino acids.

This chain links TRBV7-2 with TRBJ2-1; D possibly corresponds to TRBD2 (5 bases). V lost 7 bases and J 3 bases, leaving 13 bases between the germline ends. Germline V gene sequence: CDR1 SGHTA, CDR2 FQGNSA. The CDR3 spans 14 residues. The DNA of the CDR3 is TGTGCCAGCAACTTGGAGCGGCTCTACAATGAGCAGTTCTTC. Its translation: CASNLERLYNEQFF.

This chain's CDR3 is CSASIAGVRDTQYF. The CDR3 coding sequence is TGCAGTGCTAGTATAGCGGGAGTCCGAGATACGCAGTATTTT. The gene calls are TRBV20-1 and TRBJ2-3, with 9 nucleotides matching TRBD2. Germline lookup yields CDR1 DFQATT and CDR2 SNEGSKA (reference sequence). The CDR3 consists of 14 residues. With 3 bases clipped from V and 5 bases from J, the junction kept 6 bases outside the gene matches.

V usage is TRBV15 and J usage is TRBJ2-6, with D tentatively TRBD1 or TRBD2 (5 bases each). CDR3 length: 16 residues. The germline gives CDR1 LNHNV, CDR2 YYDKDF (reference sequence). V dropped 0 bases and J dropped 2 bases, with 8 bases sitting between them. The CDR3: CATSRDEGPGANVLTF. The DNA of the CDR3 is TGTGCCACCAGCAGAGATGAGGGGCCTGGGGCCAACGTCCTGACTTTC.

This clonotype was seen ten or more times. The genes are TRBV10-3 and TRBJ2-7, with D perhaps TRBD2 (6 bases). V lost 2 bases and J lost 0, with 8 bases in between. The CDR3 has 14 residues. Germline V gives CDR1 ENHRY, CDR2 SYGVKD. The chain's CDR3 is CAISEGTFSYEQYV. Here the CDR3 DNA reads TGTGCCATCAGTGAGGGGACTTTCTCCTACGAGCAGTACGTC.

J is TRBJ1-1 and V is TRBV20-1; 7 bases align to TRBD1. This CDR3 region has 12 residues. With 5 bases clipped from V and 6 bases from J, the junction kept 6 bases outside the gene matches. Germline V gives CDR1 DFQATT, CDR2 SNEGSKA (reference sequence). The CDR3: CSAHRGIAEAFF. The CDR3 nucleotides read TGCAGTGCTCACAGGGGTATCGCTGAAGCTTTCTTT.

This CDR3 reads CASRGNEKLFF. For the CDR3, the DNA is TGTGCCAGCAGGGGAAATGAAAAACTGTTTTTT. The chain uses TRBV27 and TRBJ1-4, with D hard to call. The CDR3 totals 11 residues. The V and J ends lost 6 bases and 5 bases respectively, with 4 bases between them. Germline V gives CDR1 MNHEY, CDR2 SMNVEV (reference sequence).